The present T cell receptor beta chain was sequenced within a study of blood T cells in healthy people across ages. Primers used in a second PCR of roughly 6 to 11 cycles were a sample-barcoded 5' primer and a J-beta primer mix. TCRdb independently ran MiXCR on the 5' RACE reads; one entry per CDR3 protein. Altogether about 570,000 distinct CDR3 sequences are present, about a quarter being singletons, with the ten largest covering 3% to 4.5%. The germline V gene has CDR1 SGHTA and CDR2 FQGNSA. The ends were cut back, 11 bases at V and 2 bases at J, with 13 bases in the middle. This CDR3 is 12 amino acids long. There were healthy Caucasian individuals from Russia, aged about 6 to 95, serving as donors. This sample was also put to use in a study of T cells of mothers and their children. That investigation notes: Material was donated by three healthy Caucasian mothers and their six children. At approximately 1.5 ug per 15 ul, all of the extracted RNA went into cDNA synthesis. Second-PCR amplification with M1S added sample barcodes and 2-4 random nucleotides.

The rearrangement joins TRBV7-2 to TRBJ2-7, with a tentative D call TRBD2 (6 bases). The material sequenced was blood. This TCR came from a boy aged 2 to 9 in good health. The CDR3 sequence: CAGGEYAYEQYF. CDR3 DNA sequence: TGTGCCGGCGGGGAGTACGCCTACGAGCAGTACTTC.